This TCR beta chain was identified during a study of T cell responses to AZD1222 COVID-19 vaccine. The assay was immunoSEQ multiplex PCR, and TCRdb's table has in-frame clones only and misses some. The repertoire consists of 150,000 to 200,000 clones, with 90% occurring once and the leading ten covering around 5.8%. Findings and limits, study-wide: Spike-specific TCR breadth and depth went up after people got two AZD1222 doses.

This CDR3 contains 16 residues. This clone has just one count. The antigen is not known. The source material was peripheral blood, sampled on day 0 of AZD1222 vaccination. The clonotype comes from an adult in good health. The chain recombines TRBV21-1 with TRBJ2-2; the table's TRBD1 call for D was not verified on the DNA. TRBV21-1 is deemed a pseudogene. The CDR3 reads CASSALDTPRTGELFF. The CDR3 bases are TGTGCCAGCAGCGCGTTGGACACCCCACGCACCGGGGAGCTGTTTTTT.